The clone carrying this T cell receptor (beta chain) was counted a few times. What it binds is unknown. CDR3 size: 14 residues. Germline CDR1 SGHDN, CDR2 FVKESK. Trimming cost V 4 bases and J 3 bases; bases outside gene matches: 2. Expressed TCRB transcripts were sequenced after all isolated RNA was converted to cDNA. Profiling relied on immunoSEQ multiplex PCR, and the TCRdb table lists in-frame clones only, not all of them. There are 250,000 to 350,000 clones in the sample; around 13% occur only once, and 5.5% to 7.5% lies in the top ten. The record originates from a study of beta chain features in type 1 diabetes. Findings and caveats of the study: The VDJ junctions of type 1 diabetes patients carried fewer insertions and more deletions.

It was via CD45RO/CCR7/CD25/CD127/CD95/CD27 that CD4+ naive, central memory, regulatory and stem cell-like memory cells were sorted. The chain is built from TRBV14 and TRBJ2-7, with 11 bases fitting TRBD2. The TCR originated in a man aged 25 to 45 in good health. Material for sequencing was central memory CD4+ T cells from blood. The chain's CDR3 is CASSRTSGGYEQYF. CDR3 DNA: TGTGCCAGCAGCCGAACTAGCGGGGGCTACGAGCAGTACTTC.